This T cell receptor (beta chain) was retrieved from a study of blood T cell repertoires in COVID-19 (dated by TCRdb to about 2020). As for the study more broadly: Samples covering the acute and convalescent phases of COVID-19 were provided by collaborators in the United States, Italy and Spain. The prospective study material was composed of cDNA or gDNA derived from T cells, B-cell-depleted T cells, or PBMCs. The dataset comprised deeply sampled blood TCRbeta repertoires from subjects exposed to, actively infected with, or recovered from COVID-19. The repertoires were released in a freely available public database intended as a resource for research on the immune response to SARS-CoV-2. Samples came from the ongoing ImmuneRACE study (first 160 participants) plus 1,254 subjects from 6 global collaborators. Sample metadata almost always included a de-identified subject ID, COVID-19 status, age in years and sex. Where available, HLA class I and class II types were obtained from metadata supplied by the sample provider rather than from assay-based typing. Study-wide findings and limitations: The quantity of clinical and demographic metadata differed by source and by participant and was supplied without curation.

As concerns this clone: This receptor's antigen is unknown. Base qualities are not recorded, but no much larger clone differs from it by a single base.

In the prospective study, participants were 18 to 89 years old, resided in about two dozen geographic areas of the United States, and were enrolled through a virtual design. To assign participants to cohorts, the prospective study relied on clinical history that participants themselves reported in a screening survey and a study questionnaire. Recovered participants in ImmuneRACE Cohort 3 were defined as having two consecutive negative NP/OP PCR tests, clearance from a healthcare professional, or resolution of symptoms. Each participant in the prospective study had whole blood, serum and a nasopharyngeal or oropharyngeal swab collected by mobile phlebotomists. Prospective study participants could optionally give additional blood draws and questionnaires over an approximately 2-month period. Before DNA extraction, blood samples from the prospective study were shipped at room temperature or frozen.

The germline V gene (reference sequence) sets CDR1 to GTSNPN and CDR2 to SVGIG. The CDR3 has 13 amino acids, counting the end cysteine and phenylalanine. The retained sequence is limited to the CDR3, 39 bases, with the frame set at the first base. Trimming takes 8 bases from V and 12 bases from J, and the germline ends sit 26 bases apart. TCRbeta CDR3 regions were amplified from genomic DNA by means of the immunoSEQ Assay, a bias-controlled multiplex PCR. Per the original workflow: The number of nucleated cells in each sample was estimated from the amplification of reference gene primers within the assay. To quantify the absolute abundance of each unique TCRbeta CDR3 rearrangement, sequence reads were collapsed and filtered. For each sample, productive Simpson clonality was calculated as the square root of Simpson's diversity index over productive rearrangements. In TCRdb, the immuneACCESS table is reduced to in-frame sequences with V and J assigned. These tables do not hold every clone; where another copy was compared, an unresolved V gene accounts for under half, and the others remain unexplained. The D gene and trimming were derived from the DNA, and the V and J assignments and clone size from that table. This sample gives around 300,000 clones in total; approximately 91% of them show up just once. About 1.7% of the sample goes to the ten largest clones.

The receptor comes from a woman aged 35 to 49 who had recovered from COVID-19. The sequenced sample was PBMCs or T cells enriched from blood (not recorded which). The receptor chain draws on TRBV30 and TRBJ2-7, and possibly TRBD2, on 6 matching bases. The CDR3 is CAQRMGAGLNRYF. Here is the DNA: TGTGCCCAGAGGATGGGAGCGGGCTTAAATCGGTACTTC.